The 13 T cell receptor beta chains reported below all come from one sample, sequenced in a study of T cells in localized non-small cell lung cancer. The assay was immunoSEQ multiplex PCR, and TCRdb's table has in-frame clones only and misses some. Among fewer than 50,000 clones listed, approximately 83% were seen once. The input for sequencing was PBMCs, taken before any cancer treatment. Receptor source: a man aged 35-69 years with stage II lung adenocarcinoma.

The CDR3 nucleotides read TGTGCCAGTAGTACCTCAGGGGGCCAAGAGACCCAGTACTTC. This encodes CASSTSGGQETQYF. The J gene is TRBJ2-5, the V gene TRBV19, with 7 bases fitting TRBD1. J lost 1 base, V lost 4 bases, and 3 bases had no gene match. The CDR3 consists of 14 residues. Germline V gene lookup returns CDR1 LNHDA and CDR2 SQIVND (reference sequence).

The J gene is TRBJ2-1, the V gene TRBV9; weak D call: TRBD1 (6 bases). Germline V gives CDR1 SGDLS, CDR2 YYNGEE. CDR3 length: 22 amino acids. Between the trimmed V and J ends, which lost 3 bases and 0 bases, there was a span of 31 bases. This CDR3 is CASSAKGEGSKSPRGSYNEQFF. CDR3 nucleotide sequence: TGTGCCAGCAGCGCAAAGGGGGAAGGCTCCAAATCCCCCCGAGGCTCCTACAATGAGCAGTTCTTC.

The rearrangement uses TRBV10-3 and TRBJ1-6, with TRBD1 identical over 9 bases. In germline, CDR1 is ENHRY, CDR2 SYGVKD. Trimming removed 2 bases from V and 0 bases from J; junction bases left unmatched: 20. This CDR3 is built from 23 residues. CDR3 sequence: CAISERIWGDRAHLSSYNSPLHF. In nucleotides, the CDR3 is TGTGCCATCAGTGAGCGGATTTGGGGGGACAGGGCCCACTTGAGCTCCTATAATTCACCCCTCCACTTT.

The chain couples TRBV5-6 to TRBJ1-2; 7 positions match TRBD1. Trimming at V came to 4 bases and at J to 4 bases, leaving 7 bases not matched to a gene. The CDR3 runs to 14 residues. Germline loops: CDR1 SGHDT, CDR2 YYEEEE. The CDR3 DNA reads as TGTGCCAGCAGCCCCCAACGGACAGGCTATGGCTACACCTTC. As protein: CASSPQRTGYGYTF.

The chain joins TRBV23-1 to TRBJ1-3, with no clear D. TRBV23-1 is labeled an ORF, and its function is uncertain. The CDR3 has 15 amino acids. Trimming shortened V by 2 bases and J by 4 bases, and 12 bases separated the two germline ends. The CDR3 DNA sequence: TGCGCCAGCAGTCAACCTGTAGGAATAGGAAACACCATATATTTT. It codes for CASSQPVGIGNTIYF.

The chain employs TRBV4-1 and TRBJ2-7, with D perhaps assigned TRBD1 or TRBD2 (6 bases each). Trimming removed 4 bases from V and 0 bases from J, with 19 bases in between. The CDR3 consists of 17 residues. Looked up from germline, CDR1 is MGHRA and CDR2 is YSYEKL. In DNA form, the CDR3 reads TGCGCCAGCAGCCTTCAATTAGGGGGGTACATCTCCTACGAGCAGTACTTC. Its translation: CASSLQLGGYISYEQYF.

The V gene is TRBV5-1, the J gene TRBJ2-5; 10 bases agree with TRBD2. Germline CDR1 is SGHRS and CDR2 is YFSETQ. The CDR3 has 14 amino acids. Trimming took 4 bases from V and 2 from J; bases not matched to a gene: 2. The CDR3 nucleotides are TGCGCCAGCAGCCGGACTAGCGGACAAGAGACCCAGTACTTC. Its translation: CASSRTSGQETQYF.

The chain uses TRBV4-3 and TRBJ2-1; D is perhaps TRBD1 or TRBD2 (5 bases each). This CDR3 contains 11 residues. Trimming pared 9 bases from V and 8 bases from J, leaving 11 bases between. Germline assignment: CDR1 LGHNA and CDR2 YSLEER. CDR3 loop: CASAGRDEQFF. In DNA form, the CDR3 reads TGCGCCAGTGCAGGGCGGGATGAGCAGTTCTTC.

The chain employs TRBV6-1 and TRBJ1-2, with D perhaps matching TRBD1 (5 bases). With 6 bases removed from V and 8 bases from J, the gap between germline ends came to 19 bases. This CDR3 is built from 14 residues. In germline, CDR1 is MNHNS, CDR2 SASEGT. This CDR3 is CASSLDISSAGYTF. CDR3 DNA sequence: TGTGCCAGCAGCCTGGACATATCTTCGGCCGGCTACACCTTC.

The chain couples TRBV7-9 to TRBJ1-1; D is perhaps TRBD1 (6 bases). Germline CDR1 SEHNR, CDR2 FQNEAQ (reference sequence). Deletions cut 0 bases from V and 4 bases from J, with 6 bases between. This CDR3 contains 13 residues. The chain's CDR3 is CASSLAQGTEAFF. CDR3 nucleotides: TGTGCCAGCAGCTTAGCACAGGGCACTGAAGCTTTCTTT.

The CDR3: CASSADYNSYEQYF. CDR3 sequence (DNA): TGTGCCAGCAGCGCTGACTACAACTCCTACGAGCAGTACTTC. J is TRBJ2-7 and V is TRBV2; perhaps TRBD2 as D (5 bases). V was cut by 6 bases and J by 0 bases, with 12 bases left in between. The germline V gene encodes CDR1 SNHLY and CDR2 FYNNEI. This CDR3 region has 14 residues.

The chain employs TRBV18 and TRBJ1-1; D remains unclear. CDR3 length: 13 residues. V was pared by 3 bases and J by 3 bases, with 8 bases between. Germline CDR1 and CDR2: KGHSH and LQKENI. The CDR3 spells CASSPGLDTEAFF. For the CDR3, the DNA is TGTGCCAGCTCACCGGGCCTCGACACTGAAGCTTTCTTT.

This sequence joins TRBV5-6 and TRBJ2-7; 11 bases match TRBD2. Losses at the gene ends were 1 base for V and 1 base for J; bases not matched to a gene: 4. The CDR3 runs 16 residues. The germline CDR1 and CDR2 sequences are SGHDT and YYEEEE. CDR3: CASSLFLAGGSYEQYF. The CDR3 bases are TGTGCCAGCAGCTTGTTCCTAGCGGGGGGTTCCTACGAGCAGTACTTC.